The 8 T cell receptor beta chains presented below share a single source sample, sequenced in a study of T cells in tuberculosis. The repertoire was sequenced with immunoSEQ multiplex PCR; TCRdb's copy has only in-frame clones and lacks some. The sample yields 25,000 to 35,000 clones, around 92% seen once. Time point given: new active TB diagnosis, blood taken before or within 7 days of starting treatment. This material consisted of PBMCs, taken at tuberculosis diagnosis. These receptors all stem from an adult with tuberculosis. Some clones in this sample may be carry-over from other donors' samples.

V and J are TRBV6-5 and TRBJ2-1; D possibly corresponds to TRBD2 (7 bases). V was cut by 2 bases and J by 6 bases, with 14 bases left in between. Germline V gene sequence: CDR1 MNHEY, CDR2 SVGAGI. CDR3 length: 15 residues. CDR3 in DNA: TGTGCCAGCAGTTACCGGGGGGCGCGTCGCAATGAGCAGTTCTTC. This gives the protein CASSYRGARRNEQFF.

The chain carries TRBV11-2 and TRBJ2-7; 7 nucleotides match TRBD1. The V gene's germline CDR1 is SGHAT and CDR2 FQNNGV. The CDR3 spans 16 residues. With 5 bases clipped from V and 3 bases from J, the junction kept 13 bases outside the gene matches. Written as DNA, the CDR3 is TGTGCCAGCAGCCAAAGAGGCCGGGACAGTTTCTACGAGCAGTACTTC. The encoded protein is CASSQRGRDSFYEQYF.

This chain connects TRBV29-1 to TRBJ2-7; TRBD2 might be the D (5 bases). Germline CDR1 reads SQVTM; CDR2 reads ANQGSEA. V dropped 7 bases and J dropped 4 bases, with 11 bases sitting between them. CDR3 length: 11 residues. The CDR3 DNA is TGCAGCGCCGGGGATTCATACGAGCAGTACTTC. Translating gives CSAGDSYEQYF.

The chain combines TRBV11-2 with TRBJ2-6; D unresolved. The CDR3 spans 16 residues. V lost 4 bases to trimming and J lost 1 base, with 11 bases between them. The germline V gene encodes CDR1 SGHAT and CDR2 FQNNGV. CDR3 nucleotide sequence: TGTGCCAGCAGCTCCCTCACATGGTCTGGGGCCAACGTCCTGACTTTC. Protein product: CASSSLTWSGANVLTF. Together with reference TRBV11-2 and TRBJ2-6, the CDR3 gives the full variable domain: EAGVAQSPRYKIIEKRQSVAFWCNPISGHATLYWYQQILGQGPKLLIQFQNNGVVDDSQLPKDRFSAERLKGVDSTLKIQPAKLEDSAVYLCASSSLTWSGANVLTFGAGSRLTVL.

The chain has TRBV7-2 and TRBJ1-6; 8 bases are a match to TRBD1. The CDR3 covers 16 residues. Germline V gives CDR1 SGHTA, CDR2 FQGNSA. Trimming removed 2 bases from V and 13 bases from J; junction bases left unmatched: 13. CDR3 sequence: CASSLLGTGTSGPLHF. The CDR3 region has the DNA TGTGCCAGCAGCTTATTAGGGACAGGAACCTCGGGGCCCCTCCACTTT.

The chain is built from TRBV29-1 and TRBJ2-1, with 9 bases that match TRBD1. CDR3 length: 12 residues. The J segment lost 7 bases and the V segment lost 6 bases, leaving 4 bases of the junction unmatched. The germline gives CDR1 SQVTM, CDR2 ANQGSEA. Here the CDR3 reads CSVGTGTNEQFF. In DNA, the CDR3 is TGCAGCGTCGGGACAGGGACAAATGAGCAGTTCTTC.

The chain has TRBV10-2 and TRBJ2-3; 12 bases are shared with TRBD2. V lost 8 bases, J lost 5 bases, and 20 bases stayed unmatched. Germline V lookup: CDR1 WSHSY, CDR2 SAAADI. The CDR3 runs 19 residues. The CDR3 DNA reads TGCGCCAGCGCCCGCAGAGGGACTAGCGGGCCCCAAGGGGGAGATACGCAGTATTTT. Translated, it gives CASARRGTSGPQGGDTQYF.

The chain links TRBV14 to TRBJ2-1; weak D call: TRBD2 (6 bases). Per germline, CDR1 SGHDN and CDR2 FVKESK. The ends were cut back, 4 bases at V and 8 bases at J, with 18 bases in the middle. This CDR3 has 15 residues. The CDR3 reads CASSLRDSPGYEQFF. Here the CDR3 DNA reads TGTGCCAGCAGCCTCCGGGACTCCCCAGGCTATGAGCAGTTCTTC. Using reference TRBV14 and TRBJ2-1 for the parts outside the CDR3, the full variable domain is EAGVTQFPSHSVIEKGQTVTLRCDPISGHDNLYWYRRVMGKEIKFLLHFVKESKQDESGMPNNRFLAERTGGTYSTLKVQPAELEDSGVYFCASSLRDSPGYEQFFGPGTRLTVL.